The 21 T cell receptor beta chains below were found in one sample sequenced in a study of Ad26.COV2.S vaccination and SARS-CoV-2 variants. Profiled with immunoSEQ multiplex PCR; TCRdb holds only in-frame clones, not every one. Of fewer than 300,000 clones listed, around 87% were seen once; the top ten hold about 3.1%. Specified treatment: around 19 received Ad26.COV2.S at low or high dose, single or two shots; roughly 5 received placebo; per-sample allocation not given. The samples were gathered on day 63 after the first injection of vaccine or placebo. This specimen was peripheral blood, taken in a trial of Ad26.COV2.S vaccine versus placebo. All receptors come from a person between 18 and 59 years old who received the Ad26.COV2.S COVID-19 vaccine or a placebo.

The V call is TRBV1, the J call TRBJ2-5; the table's D call of TRBD1 was not tested on the DNA. TRBV1 is a known pseudogene. The CDR3 sequence is 13 residues long. CDR3 region: CTSSQWTGETQYF. The DNA for the CDR3 is TGCACCAGCAGCCAGTGGACAGGGGAGACCCAGTACTTC.

V usage is TRBV27 and J usage is TRBJ2-7; D uncertain. Germline values: CDR1 MNHEY, CDR2 SMNVEV (reference sequence). V was pared by 7 bases and J by 4 bases, with 8 bases between. The CDR3 has 11 amino acids. This chain's CDR3 is CASMARYEQYF. The CDR3 DNA sequence: TGTGCCAGCATGGCCCGGTACGAGCAGTACTTC.

V usage is TRBV7-3 and J usage is TRBJ2-1; 7 positions match TRBD2. The CDR3 spans 13 residues. V dropped 4 bases and J dropped 8; count of bases not matched to a gene: 5. Germline CDR1 and CDR2: SGHTA and FQGTGA. This CDR3 reads CASSSWEGYEQFF. The CDR3 region has the DNA TGTGCCAGCAGCTCTTGGGAGGGCTATGAGCAGTTCTTC.

This clone was recorded only once. The same CDR3 can be traced to other DNA sequences in this sample. The gene calls are TRBV6-2 or TRBV6-3 and TRBJ1-1; D is unclear. Germline CDR1 is MNHEY and CDR2 is SVGEGT. Trimming took off 2 bases at V and 1 base at J, with 8 bases between the two ends. The CDR3 has 14 amino acids. CDR3: CASSYPATNTEAFF. The CDR3 DNA is TGTGCCAGCAGTTACCCGGCCACGAACACTGAAGCTTTCTTT.

V usage is TRBV12-1 and J usage is TRBJ2-7; the table's D call of TRBD1 was not tested on the DNA. TRBV12-1 is classified as a pseudogene. There are 18 residues in the CDR3. The CDR3 DNA is TGTGCCAGCAGCTTTGGAGGGACAGCCTATATTTCCACCTACGAGCAGTACTTC. Protein: CASSFGGTAYISTYEQYF.

J is TRBJ2-7 and V is TRBV29-1; 7 nucleotides line up with TRBD2. Looked up from germline, CDR1 is SQVTM and CDR2 is ANQGSEA. With 6 bases clipped from V and 6 bases from J, the junction kept 5 bases outside the gene matches. There are 11 residues in the CDR3. The CDR3 is CSVNPGGEQYF. CDR3 sequence (DNA): TGCAGCGTAAACCCGGGAGGCGAGCAGTACTTC.

DNA of the CDR3: TGTGCCAGCAGCTTGAGGCGGGACAGGGACACTGAAGCTTTCTTT. It translates to CASSLRRDRDTEAFF. V is TRBV7-8 and J is TRBJ1-1; 9 positions agree with TRBD1. The CDR3 has 15 residues. The germline V gene encodes CDR1 SGHVS and CDR2 FQNEAQ. Germline trimming cut 3 bases from V and 3 bases from J; bases unmatched to any gene: 5.

The rearrangement links TRBV5-4 to TRBJ1-2; no definite D call. The V gene lost 4 bases and the J gene lost 2 bases, with 9 bases spanning the gap. Germline CDR1 and CDR2: SGHNT and YYREEE (reference sequence). CDR3 length equals 13 residues. CDR3 DNA: TGTGCCAGCAGCCCAGGAGGAAACTATGGCTACACCTTC. The encoded protein is CASSPGGNYGYTF.

V and J are TRBV27 and TRBJ2-7, with 11 bases identical to TRBD2. Germline CDR1 is MNHEY and CDR2 is SMNVEV (reference sequence). The ends lost 5 bases at V and 4 bases at J; junction bases unmatched: 7. The CDR3 length is 15 residues. The CDR3 reads CASSETSGRQYEQYF. CDR3 bases: TGTGCCAGCAGTGAAACTAGCGGGAGACAGTACGAGCAGTACTTC.

The gene calls are TRBV7-9 and TRBJ1-2; 7 bases agree with TRBD1. Per the germline V gene, CDR1 is SEHNR and CDR2 is FQNEAQ (reference sequence). The CDR3 runs 16 residues. Trimming took 8 bases from V and 7 from J; bases not matched to a gene: 19. The CDR3 coding sequence is TGTGCCAGCGGGGAGGGGCCCATACAGGGGTCGAGTGGCTACACCTTC. It specifies CASGEGPIQGSSGYTF.

The rearrangement links TRBV19 to TRBJ2-2; tentatively, D is TRBD1 (6 bases). Germline V gene lookup returns CDR1 LNHDA and CDR2 SQIVND (reference sequence). The CDR3 covers 16 residues. V gave up 5 bases and J gave up 2 bases, with 15 bases separating them. CDR3 loop: CASSGHRDGNTGELFF. CDR3 nucleotides: TGTGCCAGTAGTGGCCACAGGGATGGAAACACCGGGGAGCTGTTTTTT.

V and J are TRBV21-1 and TRBJ2-3; the tabulated D call, TRBD2, remains unverified against the DNA. TRBV21-1 is flagged as a pseudogene. The CDR3 length is 19 residues. The DNA of the CDR3 is TGTGCCAGCAGCATACCTACCGGACTAGGAGTGTGTTTCACAGATACGCAGTATTTT. It is translated as CASSIPTGLGVCFTDTQYF.

The chain links TRBV5-1 to TRBJ1-2, with 11 positions matching TRBD1. The length of the CDR3 is 16 residues. Germline V lookup: CDR1 SGHRS, CDR2 YFSETQ. Trimming took 5 bases from V and 3 from J; bases not matched to a gene: 9. In nucleotides, the CDR3 is TGCGCCAGCAGTCCCGGACAGGGGGCGGTTGACTATGGCTACACCTTC. Translated, it gives CASSPGQGAVDYGYTF.

This chain connects TRBV18 to TRBJ2-1, with D hard to call. V shed 11 bases and J shed 0 bases, with 5 bases lying between them. This CDR3 contains 11 residues. Per germline, CDR1 KGHSH and CDR2 LQKENI. The CDR3 is CASFSYNEQFF. The CDR3 nucleotides are TGTGCCTCCTTCTCCTACAATGAGCAGTTCTTC.

DNA for the CDR3: TGTGCCAGCAGCTCGGGCCAGGGCTATGAAAAACTGTTTTTT. It codes for CASSSGQGYEKLFF. The rearrangement links TRBV7-2 to TRBJ1-4; maybe TRBD1 (5 bases). Germline CDR1 reads SGHTA; CDR2 reads FQGNSA. This CDR3 comprises 14 residues. V lost 4 bases and J lost 6, with 12 bases in between. Together with reference TRBV7-2 and TRBJ1-4, the CDR3 gives the full variable domain: GAGVSQSPSNKVTEKGKDVELRCDPISGHTALYWYRQSLGQGLEFLIYFQGNSAPDKSGLPSDRFSAERTGGSVSTLTIQRTQQEDSAVYLCASSSGQGYEKLFFGSGTQLSVL.

The V gene is TRBV6-6, the J gene TRBJ2-2; no reliable D call. Germline-derived CDR1 and CDR2 are MNHNY and SVGAGI (reference sequence). This CDR3 contains 17 residues. Trimming left V 5 bases short and J 3 bases short, with 19 bases between. CDR3 nucleotide sequence: TGTGCCAGCAGTCGCCATCGGACGCCGCCGGACACCGGGGAGCTGTTTTTT. Protein product: CASSRHRTPPDTGELFF.

A word on this clone: This sample also contains other DNA sequences that code for the same CDR3. The rearrangement joins TRBV18 to TRBJ1-1; D is possibly TRBD1 (5 bases). V lost 6 bases, J lost 1 base, and 9 bases lay in between. CDR3 length equals 13 residues. CDR1 KGHSH and CDR2 LQKENI come from the germline V gene. The CDR3 DNA is TGTGCCAGCTCCCAAGGACAGAACACTGAAGCTTTCTTT. Translating gives CASSQGQNTEAFF. Based on the CDR3 plus reference TRBV18 and TRBJ1-1, the full variable domain is NAGVMQNPRHLVRRRGQEARLRCSPMKGHSHVYWYRQLPEEGLKFMVYLQKENIIDESGMPKERFSAEFPKEGPSILRIQQVVRGDSAAYFCASSQGQNTEAFFGQGTRLTVV.

The CDR3 sequence: CASSLDRDVNQPQHF. The CDR3 DNA reads TGTGCCAGCAGCTTGGACCGGGACGTCAATCAGCCCCAGCATTTT. The chain recombines TRBV7-2 with TRBJ1-5, with a possible D match to TRBD1 (5 bases). CDR1 and CDR2 from the germline V gene are SGHTA and FQGNSA. The CDR3 is 15 residues long. Trimming removed 3 bases from V and 3 bases from J, with 12 bases in between. Full variable domain (outside the CDR3, taken from reference TRBV7-2 and TRBJ1-5): GAGVSQSPSNKVTEKGKDVELRCDPISGHTALYWYRQSLGQGLEFLIYFQGNSAPDKSGLPSDRFSAERTGGSVSTLTIQRTQQEDSAVYLCASSLDRDVNQPQHFGDGTRLSIL.

This rearrangement joins TRBV7-9 to TRBJ1-3, with D possibly being TRBD1 (5 bases). Germline CDR1 reads SEHNR; CDR2 reads FQNEAQ (reference sequence). Trimming shortened V by 0 bases and J by 2 bases, and 17 bases separated the two germline ends. The CDR3 runs 18 residues. Here the CDR3 DNA reads TGTGCCAGCAGCTTAGCTTTTGGGGGACCGGCACCTGGAAACACCATATATTTT. The encoded protein is CASSLAFGGPAPGNTIYF. The variable domain in full, with the rest retrieved from reference TRBV7-9 and TRBJ1-3, is DTGVSQNPRHKITKRGQNVTFRCDPISEHNRLYWYRQTLGQGPEFLTYFQNEAQLEKSRLLSDRFSAERPKGSFSTLEIQRTEQGDSAMYLCASSLAFGGPAPGNTIYFGEGSWLTVV.

The chain couples TRBV19 to TRBJ1-2; 9 bases are a match to TRBD1. The CDR3 loop spans 17 amino acids. Germline CDR1 LNHDA, CDR2 SQIVND (reference sequence). With 2 bases clipped from V and 5 bases from J, the junction kept 12 bases outside the gene matches. The DNA of the CDR3 is TGTGCCAGTAGTATATGGACAGGGGCCAGCCTATTATATGGCTACACCTTC. Its protein is CASSIWTGASLLYGYTF. The whole variable domain, filled in from reference TRBV19 and TRBJ1-2, reads DGGITQSPKYLFRKEGQNVTLSCEQNLNHDAMYWYRQDPGQGLRLIYYSQIVNDFQKGDIAEGYSVSREKKESFPLTVTSAQKNPTAFYLCASSIWTGASLLYGYTFGSGTRLTVV.

Only one count was recorded for this clone. The CDR3, as DNA: TGCAGCGTTGACAGGGAGAACACCGGGGAGCTGTTTTTT. Translation: CSVDRENTGELFF. The chain is built from TRBV29-1 and TRBJ2-2; D possibly corresponds to TRBD1 (5 bases). Germline V gives CDR1 SQVTM, CDR2 ANQGSEA. This CDR3 contains 13 residues. Trimming removed 3 bases at V and 1 base at J, with 6 bases between.